One sample yielded the 27 T cell receptor beta chains listed below, sequenced in a study of T cells in Graves' hyperthyroidism and ophthalmopathy. TCR beta CDR3 region amplification was performed from RNA transcripts. TCR CDR3 regions were first amplified by RT-PCR with HTBI primers. MiXCR, run by TCRdb on the multiplex PCR reads, gives a single entry per CDR3 protein. This table has about 590,000 distinct CDR3 sequences, around 16% appearing once. The sample was blood. These receptor sequences come from a woman aged 30 to 39 with Graves' hyperthyroidism.

The CDR3 loop is CASSLVNVAGVPDTQYF. DNA for the CDR3: TGCGCCAGCAGCTTGGTTAACGTAGCGGGAGTCCCAGATACGCAGTATTTT. The gene calls are TRBV5-1 and TRBJ2-3, with 9 bases fitting TRBD2. CDR1 and CDR2 (germline): SGHRS, YFSETQ. CDR3 length equals 17 residues. The V segment lost 0 bases and the J segment 4 bases; nucleotides outside the gene matches: 9.

Concerning this clonotype itself: This may be a read error, as it is one base from a much larger clone. The rearrangement joins TRBV2 to TRBJ2-2; D perhaps matches TRBD2 (6 bases). The CDR3 is 16 residues long. The germline CDR1 and CDR2 sequences are SNHLY and FYNNEI. The ends were cut back, 2 bases at V and 13 bases at J, with 23 bases in the middle. CDR3 loop: CASSERGGAGTRALFF. The CDR3 DNA is TGTGCCAGCAGTGAAAGGGGCGGGGCAGGAACAAGAGCGCTGTTTTTT.

V usage is TRBV7-2 and J usage is TRBJ2-7; 12 bases align to TRBD1. The CDR3 contains 15 residues. V trimming: 10 bases; J trimming: 0 bases; junction bases outside the gene matches: 7. Germline V lookup: CDR1 SGHTA, CDR2 FQGNSA. CDR3 protein: CAIRGTGGPSYEQYF. The DNA for the CDR3 is TGTGCCATCAGAGGGACAGGGGGCCCCTCCTACGAGCAGTACTTC.

This clonotype was counted many times. The chain links TRBV12-3 or TRBV12-4 to TRBJ2-2; D might be TRBD1 (6 bases). The length of the CDR3 is 16 residues. Trimming took 4 bases from V and 0 from J, leaving 12 bases between them. CDR3 in DNA: TGTGCCAGCAGTTCTTACAGGGACGCGAACACCGGGGAGCTGTTTTTT. Translated, it gives CASSSYRDANTGELFF.

This clonotype was seen ten or more times. V gene TRBV27 combines with J gene TRBJ1-1; D is perhaps TRBD1 (6 bases). Trimming cost V 3 bases and J 10 bases, with 18 bases left between them. This CDR3 is 14 amino acids long. Germline V gene data show CDR1 as MNHEY and CDR2 as SMNVEV (reference sequence). In DNA, the CDR3 is TGTGCCAGCAGTTTGCTCCCTAACGGCAGGGGAGCTTTCTTT. It codes for CASSLLPNGRGAFF.

On this clonotype: This may be a read error, as it is one base from a much larger clone. This chain joins TRBV20-1 and TRBJ1-1; TRBD1 is a possible D gene (5 bases). Germline CDR1 DFQATT, CDR2 SNEGSKA (reference sequence). Deletions cut 6 bases from V and 4 bases from J, with 15 bases between. There are 13 residues in the CDR3. The CDR3 bases are TGCAGTGCACGGGACGAACGGGCCACTGAAGCTTTCTTT. Protein: CSARDERATEAFF.

The chain carries TRBV20-1 and TRBJ1-6; D is uncertain. Germline CDR1 DFQATT, CDR2 SNEGSKA (reference sequence). Between the trimmed V and J ends, which lost 2 bases and 0 bases, there was a span of 8 bases. The CDR3 runs 15 residues. The CDR3 region has the DNA TGCAGTGCTAGATCGTCGAGCTCCTATAATTCACCCCTCCACTTT. Encoded protein: CSARSSSSYNSPLHF.

This clonotype was found a few times. CDR3 region: CASSGRIRGGNEQFF. The CDR3 DNA reads as TGTGCCAGCAGTGGTAGGATACGCGGGGGCAATGAGCAGTTCTTC. The chain carries TRBV28 and TRBJ2-1; 7 bases line up with TRBD2. V lost 5 bases to trimming and J lost 6 bases; unmatched junction nucleotides: 10. CDR3 length equals 15 residues. The germline V gene encodes CDR1 MDHEN and CDR2 SYDVKM.

The table lists this clonotype with a few counts. V is TRBV7-9 and J is TRBJ1-5; the D gene is possibly TRBD1 (5 bases). Germline V gene lookup returns CDR1 SEHNR and CDR2 FQNEAQ (reference sequence). This CDR3 has 15 residues. V was shortened by 1 base and J by 4 bases, with 11 bases between the two germline ends. The CDR3, as DNA: TGTGCCAGCAGCTTAGAAGGGACGGGAAATCAGCCCCAGCATTTT. Amino acids: CASSLEGTGNQPQHF.

At least ten counts were recorded for this clonotype. The V call is TRBV12-3 or TRBV12-4, the J call TRBJ2-5, with 7 bases identical to TRBD2. Trimming at V came to 0 bases and at J to 0 bases, leaving 10 bases not matched to a gene. CDR3 size: 18 residues. This chain's CDR3 is CASSLAMTSSIYQETQYF. CDR3 coding DNA: TGTGCCAGCAGTTTAGCCATGACTAGCAGTATTTACCAAGAGACCCAGTACTTC.

This clonotype was detected many times. The chain joins TRBV6-2 or TRBV6-3 to TRBJ1-5, with TRBD1 identical over 8 bases. After removal of 7 bases from V and 6 bases from J, the junction contained 2 bases not matched to a gene. This CDR3 is built from 12 residues. Germline CDR1 reads MNHEY; CDR2 reads SVGEGT. The CDR3, as DNA: TGTGCCAGCACAACAGGGGGTCAGCCCCAGCATTTT. It codes for CASTTGGQPQHF.

The sample holds many counts of this clonotype. The chain uses TRBV11-2 and TRBJ2-7; tentative D call: TRBD2 (5 bases). This CDR3 has 16 amino acids. Per the germline V gene, CDR1 is SGHAT and CDR2 is FQNNGV. Deletions cut 3 bases from V and 4 bases from J, with 19 bases between. The CDR3, as DNA: TGTGCCAGCAGCTTGGCCGTAGCGTGGGGAAGGTACGAGCAGTACTTC. As protein: CASSLAVAWGRYEQYF.

In this sample, this clonotype turned up many times. The gene calls are TRBV14 and TRBJ2-1; 8 nucleotides agree with TRBD1. V was pared by 0 bases and J by 10 bases, with 11 bases of the junction left unmatched. The CDR3 runs 16 residues. CDR1 is SGHDN and CDR2 is FVKESK in the germline V gene. DNA for the CDR3: TGTGCCAGCAGCCAAGACTTCGGGACAGGCTTCACAGAGCAGTTCTTC. This codes for CASSQDFGTGFTEQFF.

This clonotype appeared many times. CDR3 residues: CASSFEGGNTDTQYF. Written as DNA, the CDR3 is TGTGCCAGCAGTTTCGAGGGAGGTAACACAGATACGCAGTATTTT. The chain couples TRBV28 to TRBJ2-3, with D perhaps TRBD2 (6 bases). The ends were cut back, 3 bases at V and 2 bases at J, with 12 bases in the middle. CDR3 size: 15 residues. Germline V gene sequence: CDR1 MDHEN, CDR2 SYDVKM.

About this clonotype: Being one base from a much bigger clone, this may be a read error. The chain joins TRBV3-1 to TRBJ2-1, with TRBD1 matching over 8 bases. CDR1 and CDR2 from the germline V gene are LGHDT and YNNKEL (reference sequence). Trimming removed 1 base from V and 2 bases from J; junction bases left unmatched: 4. CDR3 size: 16 residues. In DNA, the CDR3 is TGTGCCAGCAGCCAAGGGGGACAGGCCCCCTACAATGAGCAGTTCTTC. Encoded protein: CASSQGGQAPYNEQFF.

The chain carries TRBV6-1 and TRBJ2-3; TRBD1 is a possible D gene (6 bases). The CDR3 loop spans 12 amino acids. V lost 7 bases, J lost 4 bases, and 9 bases lay in between. The germline gives CDR1 MNHNS, CDR2 SASEGT. The CDR3 sequence is CASKPGADTQYF. The CDR3 DNA sequence: TGTGCCAGCAAGCCAGGGGCAGATACGCAGTATTTT.

This clonotype was recorded many times. The chain employs TRBV6-2 or TRBV6-3 and TRBJ2-3; TRBD2 matches at 10 bases. The CDR3 has 15 amino acids. The V gene end was trimmed by 5 bases and the J gene end by 3 bases; junction bases not matched to a gene: 5. CDR1 is MNHEY, CDR2 SVGEGT, per germline. The CDR3 bases are TGTGCCAGCAGTAGGACTAGCGGTTTTACAGATACGCAGTATTTT. This gives the protein CASSRTSGFTDTQYF.

V and J are TRBV24-1 and TRBJ2-4; 15 nucleotides agree with TRBD2. The CDR3 covers 20 residues. The V segment lost 3 bases and the J segment 2 bases; nucleotides outside the gene matches: 10. CDR1 is KGHDR and CDR2 is SFDVKD in the germline V gene. The CDR3 coding sequence is TGTGCCACCAGTGATCTAGGACTAGCGGGAGGGCCTGGGTCCAAAAACATTCAGTACTTC. Its translation: CATSDLGLAGGPGSKNIQYF.

This clonotype showed up many times. V usage is TRBV7-3 and J usage is TRBJ2-1, with 8 nucleotides matching TRBD2. The CDR3 loop spans 16 amino acids. CDR1 is SGHTA, CDR2 FQGTGA, per germline. Trimming removed 6 bases from V and 9 bases from J; junction bases left unmatched: 16. CDR3: CASSPRLAGEGREQFF. CDR3 in DNA: TGTGCCAGCAGTCCTCGTCTAGCGGGCGAGGGGCGTGAGCAGTTCTTC.

Only a few counts were recorded for this clonotype. Possible read error: a much larger clone is one base away. Given the absence of the conserved phenylalanine or tryptophan at the CDR3 end, a read error is likely. The CDR3 nucleotides are TGCGCCAGCAGTGAGGCGAACACTGAAGCTTTCCTT. It encodes CASSEANTEAFL. This sequence joins TRBV10-2 and TRBJ1-1, with D unclear. The CDR3 spans 12 residues. Germline CDR1 WSHSY, CDR2 SAAADI. V lost 2 bases and J 1 base, leaving 2 bases between the germline ends.

Details on this clonotype: This may arise from a read error, as a much more abundant clone is one base away. This chain uses TRBV11-1 with TRBJ2-1; no clear D. Judging by the DNA end, TRBJ2-7 fits better; the J call may be wrong. CDR3 size: 12 residues. Germline-derived CDR1 and CDR2 are SGHAT and FQDESV (reference sequence). CDR3 nucleotide sequence: TGTGCCAGCAGCTTAGTAGAAAATGAGCAGTACTTC. This gives the protein CASSLVENEQYF.

The V and J genes are TRBV7-2 and TRBJ2-1; D ambiguous. The V gene's germline CDR1 is SGHTA and CDR2 FQGNSA. V lost 5 bases and J 5 bases, leaving 10 bases between the germline ends. The CDR3 is made up of 13 amino acids. CDR3 sequence: CASSVDWDNEQFF. CDR3 coding DNA: TGTGCCAGCAGCGTAGACTGGGACAATGAGCAGTTCTTC.

This clonotype was observed at least ten times. The chain couples TRBV28 to TRBJ1-2, with a tentative D call TRBD1 (6 bases). Trimming left V 7 bases short and J 2 bases short, with 17 bases between. The CDR3 runs to 15 residues. Looked up from germline, CDR1 is MDHEN and CDR2 is SYDVKM. In DNA form, the CDR3 reads TGTGCCAGCACCTCTGGGGGGGGCTTAAACTATGGCTACACCTTC. Encoded protein: CASTSGGGLNYGYTF.

V is TRBV20-1 and J is TRBJ1-1; 9 bases are a match to TRBD1. CDR3 length: 14 amino acids. The germline V gene encodes CDR1 DFQATT and CDR2 SNEGSKA (reference sequence). V was clipped by 1 base and J by 5 bases; unmatched bases: 5. The CDR3 DNA is TGCAGTGCTAGAGCTCACAGGGGGCCGACTGAAGCTTTCTTT. This translates into CSARAHRGPTEAFF.

This clonotype has more than one count but fewer than ten. The chain has TRBV6-2 or TRBV6-3 and TRBJ2-6; D is possibly TRBD2 (6 bases). Germline CDR1 MNHEY, CDR2 SVGEGT. This CDR3 is 16 amino acids long. Trimming shortened V by 0 bases and J by 0 bases, and 6 bases separated the two germline ends. CDR3 sequence reads: CASSYSGGSGANVLTF. The CDR3 bases are TGTGCCAGCAGTTACTCGGGGGGCTCTGGGGCCAACGTCCTGACTTTC.

This clonotype was recorded many times. The chain joins TRBV20-1 to TRBJ1-6; D is undetermined. From germline, CDR1 is DFQATT and CDR2 SNEGSKA (reference sequence). V was trimmed by 4 bases and J by 9 bases, leaving 16 bases between them. CDR3 size: 14 residues. The CDR3: CSANRDPLGSPLHF. CDR3 DNA sequence: TGCAGTGCTAACCGAGACCCCTTGGGTTCACCCCTCCACTTT.

This clonotype was seen only a few times. The V gene is TRBV2, the J gene TRBJ2-7; weak D call: TRBD2 (6 bases). The CDR3 totals 15 residues. Trimming removed 4 bases at V and 0 bases at J, with 13 bases between. The germline CDR1 and CDR2 sequences are SNHLY and FYNNEI. The CDR3 here is CASSARDFSSYEQYF. As DNA, the CDR3 is TGTGCCAGCAGTGCCCGGGACTTCAGCTCCTACGAGCAGTACTTC.